Listed here are 12 T cell receptor beta chains from one sample, sequenced in a study of cytotoxic CD8 clonotypes in ibrutinib-treated CLL. Sequencing used immunoSEQ multiplex PCR; TCRdb keeps in-frame clones, though not all of them. The data hold about 140,000 clones, with approximately 89% observed a single time. The specimen was PBMCs, collected after 12 months of ibrutinib treatment. These receptor sequences come from a human donor with chronic lymphocytic leukemia.

This chain connects TRBV10-3 to TRBJ2-1, with TRBD1 matching over 11 bases. The V segment lost 0 bases and the J segment 8 bases; nucleotides outside the gene matches: 0. Germline V gene lookup returns CDR1 ENHRY and CDR2 SYGVKD. The CDR3 has 14 amino acids. The CDR3 DNA is TGTGCCATCAGTGAGTCGGACAGGGGGCATGAGCAGTTCTTC. This translates into CAISESDRGHEQFF.

CDR3 amino acids: CAITRAGADGYTF. For the CDR3, the DNA is TGTGCCATTACACGGGCAGGGGCGGATGGCTACACCTTC. The V call is TRBV6-6, the J call TRBJ1-2; a weak D match, TRBD1 (6 bases). V was trimmed by 10 bases and J by 6 bases, leaving 18 bases between them. This CDR3 is built from 13 residues. Germline V gives CDR1 MNHNY, CDR2 SVGAGI (reference sequence).

The DNA of the CDR3 is TGTGCCTGGAGTGTAGTGGACGAGCAGTACTTC. This encodes CAWSVVDEQYF. The genes are TRBV30 and TRBJ2-7, with D hard to call. Germline CDR1 GTSNPN, CDR2 SVGIG (reference sequence). V lost 0 bases, J lost 5 bases, and 5 bases lay in between. CDR3 size: 11 residues.

The gene calls are TRBV27 and TRBJ1-1; D may be TRBD1 (5 bases). The V and J ends lost 5 bases and 5 bases respectively, with 12 bases between them. Germline CDR1 and CDR2: MNHEY and SMNVEV (reference sequence). This CDR3 region has 13 residues. In DNA, the CDR3 is TGTGCCAGCAGTCCTCGACAGATGACTGAAGCTTTCTTT. It specifies CASSPRQMTEAFF.

The rearrangement joins TRBV14 to TRBJ2-3; D uncertain. This CDR3 has 16 amino acids. V lost 1 base, J lost 3 bases, and 14 bases lay in between. The V gene's germline CDR1 is SGHDN and CDR2 FVKESK. The CDR3 DNA reads TGTGCCAGCAGCCAAGCCGCCTGGGTCGGGACAGATACGCAGTATTTT. It is translated as CASSQAAWVGTDTQYF.

The chain has TRBV9 and TRBJ2-7; no reliable D call. Trimming pared 0 bases from V and 6 bases from J, leaving 4 bases between. The V gene's germline CDR1 is SGDLS and CDR2 YYNGEE. This CDR3 contains 11 residues. CDR3 amino acids: CASSVGSEQYF. The CDR3, as DNA: TGTGCCAGCAGCGTAGGGTCCGAGCAGTACTTC.

CDR3 in DNA: TGTGCCAGTTCCGGGACACCCTACGAGCAGTACTTC. Its protein is CASSGTPYEQYF. V gene TRBV6-5 combines with J gene TRBJ2-7, with D possibly TRBD1 on 6 matching bases. CDR1 MNHEY and CDR2 SVGAGI come from the germline V gene. Deletions cut 9 bases from V and 2 bases from J, with 11 bases between. The CDR3 consists of 12 residues.

On this clone itself: The same CDR3 is also encoded by other DNA sequences in this sample. CDR3 loop: CASRRRNTGELFF. The DNA of the CDR3 is TGTGCCAGCAGACGGAGGAACACCGGGGAGCTGTTTTTT. This chain connects TRBV7-9 to TRBJ2-2; D call uncertain. The V gene's germline CDR1 is SEHNR and CDR2 FQNEAQ (reference sequence). The CDR3 totals 13 residues. V lost 6 bases to trimming and J lost 1 base, with 6 bases between them.

The chain joins TRBV29-1 to TRBJ2-5, with D unresolved. The germline V gene encodes CDR1 SQVTM and CDR2 ANQGSEA. The V end lost 0 bases, the J end lost 3 bases, and 11 bases lay between the germline ends. This CDR3 is 14 amino acids long. The CDR3 region is CSVEDDQWKETQYF. Here the CDR3 DNA reads TGCAGCGTTGAAGATGACCAGTGGAAAGAGACCCAGTACTTC.

The rearrangement joins TRBV5-4 to TRBJ2-2; D tentatively fits TRBD1 or TRBD2 (5 bases each). The CDR3 sequence is 15 residues long. Trimming cost V 2 bases and J 4 bases, with 12 bases left between them. Per the germline V gene, CDR1 is SGHNT and CDR2 is YYREEE (reference sequence). DNA of the CDR3: TGTGCCAGCAGCTTATTAGGGGAGAGCACCGGGGAGCTGTTTTTT. It translates to CASSLLGESTGELFF.

The chain uses TRBV7-2 and TRBJ2-2; 7 nucleotides match TRBD1. Germline V lookup: CDR1 SGHTA, CDR2 FQGNSA. This CDR3 has 13 amino acids. V lost 5 bases, J lost 7 bases, and 4 bases stayed unmatched. The CDR3 bases are TGTGCCAGCAGCGGAAGGGGGCGCGGGGAGCTGTTTTTT. Translated, it gives CASSGRGRGELFF.

This clone has just a few counts. The rearrangement joins TRBV30 to TRBJ1-1, with a possible D match to TRBD1 (5 bases). The CDR3 covers 10 residues. Germline V gene sequence: CDR1 GTSNPN, CDR2 SVGIG (reference sequence). Trimming removed 5 bases from V and 11 bases from J, with 12 bases in between. CDR3 sequence: CAWVKGTAFF. CDR3 sequence (DNA): TGTGCCTGGGTGAAGGGGACGGCTTTCTTT.